This T cell receptor beta chain was profiled in a study of neurological immune-mediated disorders. About the study: Multiple sclerosis patients (n of about 34) included roughly 30 with relapsing-remitting and 3 with secondary progressive disease.

The CDR3 is 15 amino acids. V was clipped by 2 bases and J by 5 bases; unmatched bases: 6. Germline V lookup: CDR1 DFQATT, CDR2 SNEGSKA (reference sequence). This clonotype was observed many times. Stored at -80 C, 2 million PBMCs were the source of the unsorted libraries. The authors made cDNA by 5'RACE with 10-nucleotide random UMIs. Whenever a sequencing run was performed, it yielded over 170 million TCR-beta sequences from 15-18 subjects. TCRdb passed the 5' RACE reads through MiXCR, listing each CDR3 protein once. The sample has tens of thousands of distinct CDR3 sequences, about 3.7% seen once. The specimen was PBMCs. This receptor was taken from a woman between 50 and 59 years old with multiple sclerosis. This chain connects TRBV20-1 to TRBJ2-3; TRBD2 matches 11 bases. In DNA, the CDR3 is TGCAGTGCTAGACCACTAGCGGGAGACCGAGATACGCAGTATTTT. It specifies CSARPLAGDRDTQYF.